Following are 12 T cell receptor beta chains from one sample sequenced in a study of T cell responses to AZD1222 COVID-19 vaccine. Profiling relied on immunoSEQ multiplex PCR, and the TCRdb table lists in-frame clones only, not all of them. The sample carries roughly 180,000 clones, 80% to 95% recorded once. This specimen consisted of peripheral blood, obtained 28 days after the second dose of the MenACWY control vaccine. Receptors were obtained from an adult who received the MenACWY meningococcal vaccine as a control.

This rearrangement joins TRBV7-8 to TRBJ1-5; D unclear. The CDR3 is 15 amino acids. The ends were cut back, 1 base at V and 1 base at J, with 8 bases in the middle. Germline CDR1 is SGHVS and CDR2 is FQNEAQ. The CDR3 region is CASSLEAVSNQPQHF. The CDR3 coding sequence is TGTGCCAGCAGCTTAGAGGCAGTCAGCAATCAGCCCCAGCATTTT.

This clone appeared a single time. V and J are TRBV7-8 and TRBJ1-3; no clear D. V lost 3 bases and J 0 bases, leaving 9 bases between the germline ends. In germline, CDR1 is SGHVS, CDR2 FQNEAQ. The CDR3 is 15 amino acids. The CDR3 coding sequence is TGTGCCAGCAGCTTGAAACAGTACTCTGGAAACACCATATATTTT. Residues: CASSLKQYSGNTIYF. Complete variable domain (other parts from reference TRBV7-8 and TRBJ1-3): GAGVSQSPRYKVAKRGQDVALRCDPISGHVSLFWYQQALGQGPEFLTYFQNEAQLDKSGLPSDRFFAERPEGSVSTLKIQRTQQEDSAVYLCASSLKQYSGNTIYFGEGSWLTVV.

The chain combines TRBV6-1 with TRBJ2-3; 13 bases line up with TRBD2. Germline V gene data show CDR1 as MNHNS and CDR2 as SASEGT. The CDR3 loop spans 18 amino acids. J was trimmed by 0 bases and V by 2 bases; bases with no gene match: 5. CDR3 sequence reads: CASSERTSGGQSTDTQYF. CDR3 in DNA: TGTGCCAGCAGTGAACGGACTAGCGGGGGTCAAAGCACAGATACGCAGTATTTT.

This chain uses TRBV4-1 with TRBJ1-2; 8 bases are shared with TRBD1. The V gene's germline CDR1 is MGHRA and CDR2 YSYEKL. Germline trimming cut 0 bases from V and 2 bases from J; bases unmatched to any gene: 5. CDR3 length equals 16 residues. The CDR3 DNA is TGCGCCAGCAGCCAAGACGCCGGACAGGGAAACTATGGCTACACCTTC. This encodes CASSQDAGQGNYGYTF.

This clone was seen just once. The chain links TRBV4-1 to TRBJ2-1, with TRBD1 identical over 8 bases. CDR1 and CDR2 (germline): MGHRA, YSYEKL. J gave up 9 bases and V 4 bases, and 11 bases lay outside the gene matches. The CDR3 runs to 15 residues. CDR3: CASSPAGGASGEQFF. CDR3 sequence (DNA): TGCGCCAGCAGCCCCGCAGGGGGCGCTTCCGGTGAGCAGTTCTTC.

V and J are TRBV24-1 and TRBJ2-2; TRBD2 is a possible D gene (6 bases). The germline V gene has CDR1 KGHDR and CDR2 SFDVKD. This CDR3 region has 16 residues. Trimming removed 2 bases from V and 4 bases from J, with 13 bases in between. CDR3 amino acids: CATSDYREALTGELFF. CDR3 sequence (DNA): TGTGCCACCAGTGATTATAGGGAGGCTCTCACCGGGGAGCTGTTTTTT.

V is TRBV28 and J is TRBJ1-2, with a tentative D call TRBD1 (6 bases). CDR3 length equals 12 residues. V lost 10 bases to trimming and J lost 8 bases, with 17 bases between them. Per the germline V gene, CDR1 is MDHEN and CDR2 is SYDVKM. The CDR3 region has the DNA TGTGCCACCTCCTTAAACAGGGACGGCTACACCTTC. Its translation is CATSLNRDGYTF.

The chain employs TRBV6-2 or TRBV6-3 and TRBJ1-1; no definite D call. V gave up 2 bases and J gave up 3 bases, with 13 bases separating them. Per germline, CDR1 MNHEY and CDR2 SVGEGT. This CDR3 spans 15 amino acids. This chain's CDR3 is CASSYPERLYTEAFF. For the CDR3, the DNA is TGTGCCAGCAGTTACCCGGAGAGACTGTACACTGAAGCTTTCTTT.

The rearrangement uses TRBV18 and TRBJ1-2; maybe TRBD1 (5 bases). CDR1 is KGHSH and CDR2 is LQKENI in the germline V gene. Trimming shortened V by 6 bases and J by 3 bases, and 20 bases separated the two germline ends. This CDR3 spans 16 amino acids. CDR3 residues: CASSDTKAGVHYGYTF. The CDR3 region has the DNA TGTGCCAGCTCCGACACTAAAGCGGGGGTTCACTATGGCTACACCTTC.

This rearrangement joins TRBV4-1 to TRBJ1-1; weak D call: TRBD1 (5 bases). V was trimmed by 4 bases and J by 6 bases, leaving 15 bases between them. The CDR3 length is 14 residues. Germline V gene data show CDR1 as MGHRA and CDR2 as YSYEKL. The CDR3 reads CASSPSGGRAEAFF. CDR3 nucleotides: TGCGCCAGCAGCCCCTCGGGGGGGAGGGCTGAAGCTTTCTTT.

V gene TRBV6-4 combines with J gene TRBJ2-7, with 11 bases that match TRBD2. Germline values: CDR1 MRHNA, CDR2 SNTAGT. J gave up 4 bases and V 11 bases, and 13 bases lay outside the gene matches. This CDR3 spans 15 amino acids. The CDR3 nucleotides read TGTGCCCCCCAACTAGCGGGGGATCTGGGTTACGAGCAGTACTTC. Amino acids: CAPQLAGDLGYEQYF.

V and J are TRBV12-3 or TRBV12-4 and TRBJ1-1; 8 bases map to TRBD1. Unmatched junction bases numbered 8, after V lost 6 bases and J lost 11 bases. This CDR3 contains 12 residues. The CDR3 coding sequence is TGTGCCAGCAGCCAGGGACAGGTTTTGGCTTTCTTT. This codes for CASSQGQVLAFF.